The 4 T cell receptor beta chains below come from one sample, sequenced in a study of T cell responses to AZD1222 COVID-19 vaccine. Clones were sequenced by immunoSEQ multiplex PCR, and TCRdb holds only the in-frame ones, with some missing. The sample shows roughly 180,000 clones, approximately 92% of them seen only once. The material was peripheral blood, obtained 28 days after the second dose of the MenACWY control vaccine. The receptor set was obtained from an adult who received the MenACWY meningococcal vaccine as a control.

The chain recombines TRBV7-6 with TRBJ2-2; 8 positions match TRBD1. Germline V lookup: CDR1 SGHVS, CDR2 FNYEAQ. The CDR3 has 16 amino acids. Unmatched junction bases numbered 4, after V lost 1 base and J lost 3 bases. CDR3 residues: CASSLVPTGDTGELFF. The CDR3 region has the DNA TGTGCCAGCAGCTTAGTTCCGACAGGGGACACCGGGGAGCTGTTTTTT.

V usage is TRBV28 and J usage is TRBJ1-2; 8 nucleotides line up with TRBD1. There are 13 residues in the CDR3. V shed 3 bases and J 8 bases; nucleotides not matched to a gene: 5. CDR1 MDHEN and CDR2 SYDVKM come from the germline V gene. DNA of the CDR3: TGTGCCAGCAGTTTGGACAGGGTAAAAGGCTACACCTTC. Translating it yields CASSLDRVKGYTF.

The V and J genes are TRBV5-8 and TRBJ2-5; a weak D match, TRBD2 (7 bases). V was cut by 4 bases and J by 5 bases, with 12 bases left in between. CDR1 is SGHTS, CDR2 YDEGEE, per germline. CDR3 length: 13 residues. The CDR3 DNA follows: TGTGCCAGCAGCCCCGGGGGGCCTGAGACCCAGTACTTC. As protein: CASSPGGPETQYF. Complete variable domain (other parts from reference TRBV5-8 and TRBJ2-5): EAGVTQSPTHLIKTRGQQATLRCSPISGHTSVYWYQQALGLGLQFLLWYDEGEERNRGNFPPRFSGRQFPNYSSELNVNALELEDSALYLCASSPGGPETQYFGPGTRLLVL.

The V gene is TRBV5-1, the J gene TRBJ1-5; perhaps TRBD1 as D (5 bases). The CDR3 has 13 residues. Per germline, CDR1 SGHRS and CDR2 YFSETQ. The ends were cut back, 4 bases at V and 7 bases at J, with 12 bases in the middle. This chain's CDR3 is CASSPDQGQPQHF. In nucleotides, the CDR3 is TGCGCCAGCAGCCCGGACCAGGGACAGCCCCAGCATTTT.